Presented here are 27 T cell receptor beta chains from one specimen sequenced in a study of vaccination and CD4 T cells after COVID-19. An Oncomine TCR Beta short-read assay was used to sequence the DNA from cultured CD4+ T cells. One entry per CDR3 protein results from TCRdb running MiXCR on the PCR reads. Here the sample spans around 20,000 distinct CDR3 sequences, less than 55% being singletons. As to treatment: approximately nine-day PBMC culture with coronavirus spike peptide pools or control peptides (ViraFEST assay). No antigens are known for them. Here the sequenced sample was CD4+ T cells from blood, cultured in vitro, taken before SARS-CoV-2 vaccination. All receptors come from a human donor who had recovered from COVID-19.

This clonotype has just a few counts. The chain couples TRBV5-1 to TRBJ1-2; TRBD1 aligns across 7 bases. Losses at the gene ends were 0 bases for V and 4 bases for J; bases not matched to a gene: 6. CDR3 size: 15 residues. In germline, CDR1 is SGHRS, CDR2 YFSETQ. The CDR3 here is CASSLAGQAFYGYTF. DNA for the CDR3: TGCGCCAGCAGCTTGGCCGGACAGGCATTCTATGGCTACACCTTC.

There are a few counts of this clonotype. This rearrangement joins TRBV25-1 to TRBJ2-7, with TRBD1 matching over 8 bases. The CDR3 has 12 residues. After removal of 8 bases from V and 5 bases from J, the junction contained 5 bases not matched to a gene. The germline CDR1 and CDR2 sequences are MGHDK and SYGVNS. DNA for the CDR3: TGTGCCAGCTCCTACAGGGGGGACGAGCAGTACTTC. Amino acid sequence: CASSYRGDEQYF.

This sequence joins TRBV2 and TRBJ1-5; D possibly corresponds to TRBD1 (5 bases). V lost 3 bases to trimming and J lost 2 bases, with 11 bases between them. Germline CDR1 is SNHLY and CDR2 is FYNNEI. The CDR3 consists of 15 residues. The CDR3 region is CASSEEGFRNQPQHF. CDR3 nucleotides: TGTGCCAGCAGTGAGGAGGGGTTTCGCAATCAGCCCCAGCATTTT.

This clonotype was detected only a few times. This chain links TRBV20-1 with TRBJ1-1; 9 positions agree with TRBD1. After removal of 6 bases from V and 5 bases from J, the junction contained 4 bases not matched to a gene. The CDR3 contains 12 residues. The germline gives CDR1 DFQATT, CDR2 SNEGSKA (reference sequence). CDR3 DNA sequence: TGCAGTGCGGGACAGGGAATGACTGAAGCTTTCTTT. Translated: CSAGQGMTEAFF.

The CDR3 bases are TGTGCCAGCAGCCAAGAACGGGGTAGGGGGACCTACGAGCAGTACTTC. This encodes CASSQERGRGTYEQYF. V is TRBV4-2 and J is TRBJ2-7; D may be TRBD1 (6 bases). CDR1 and CDR2 (germline): LGHNA, YNFKEQ. The CDR3 runs to 16 residues. V lost 0 bases and J lost 2, with 14 bases in between.

The V call is TRBV20-1, the J call TRBJ2-6, with TRBD2 matching over 8 bases. The ends lost 0 bases at V and 1 base at J; junction bases unmatched: 8. This CDR3 contains 18 residues. CDR1 and CDR2 (germline): DFQATT, SNEGSKA (reference sequence). The CDR3 DNA sequence: TGCAGTGCTAGAGATACAGGGACTAGACCGTCTGGGGCCAACGTCCTGACTTTC. Translated: CSARDTGTRPSGANVLTF.

This CDR3 is CSARENTGGMSYTF. Written as DNA, the CDR3 is TGCAGTGCTAGAGAGAATACAGGTGGTATGAGCTACACCTTC. This chain connects TRBV20-1 to TRBJ1-2; D is possibly TRBD1 (5 bases). CDR1 and CDR2 from the germline V gene are DFQATT and SNEGSKA (reference sequence). Trimming removed 0 bases from V and 9 bases from J, with 17 bases in between. The CDR3 loop spans 14 amino acids.

This clonotype was counted between two and nine times. The CDR3 is CSARSGLAEDTDTQYF. CDR3 sequence (DNA): TGCAGTGCTAGATCCGGACTAGCGGAAGACACAGATACGCAGTATTTT. The chain carries TRBV20-1 and TRBJ2-3; 10 positions match TRBD2. The CDR3 consists of 16 residues. CDR1 is DFQATT and CDR2 is SNEGSKA in the germline V gene (reference sequence). V lost 2 bases to trimming and J lost 2 bases; unmatched junction nucleotides: 7.

There are a few counts of this clonotype. The rearrangement joins TRBV15 to TRBJ1-5; 7 bases agree with TRBD1. V shed 0 bases, J shed 9 bases, and the junction held 2 bases outside the gene matches. Germline V gene sequence: CDR1 LNHNV, CDR2 YYDKDF (reference sequence). This CDR3 region has 13 residues. CDR3: CATSRDRGRPQHF. In nucleotides, the CDR3 is TGTGCCACCAGCAGAGACAGGGGGAGGCCCCAGCATTTT.

This clonotype showed up just once. J is TRBJ2-3 and V is TRBV2; 12 positions agree with TRBD2. J was trimmed by 6 bases and V by 6 bases; bases with no gene match: 7. This CDR3 is 15 amino acids long. From germline, CDR1 is SNHLY and CDR2 FYNNEI. Here the CDR3 reads CASRELAGGMDTQYF. The CDR3 DNA is TGTGCCAGCAGGGAACTAGCGGGAGGAATGGATACGCAGTATTTT. The full variable domain, with the rest looked up from reference TRBV2 and TRBJ2-3, is EPEVTQTPSHQVTQMGQEVILRCVPISNHLYFYWYRQILGQKVEFLVSFYNNEISEKSEIFDDQFSVERPDGSNFTLKIRSTKLEDSAMYFCASRELAGGMDTQYFGPGTRLTVL.

The gene calls are TRBV4-2 and TRBJ1-3; the D is unclear. The CDR3 runs to 14 residues. Looked up from germline, CDR1 is LGHNA and CDR2 is YNFKEQ. The V and J ends lost 1 base and 4 bases respectively, with 8 bases between them. For the CDR3, the DNA is TGTGCCAGCAGCCAAGCGCTGGGCGGAAACACCATATATTTT. The encoded protein is CASSQALGGNTIYF.

This chain uses TRBV10-3 with TRBJ2-3; 11 bases are a match to TRBD2. The CDR3 is made up of 16 amino acids. V was pared by 0 bases and J by 3 bases, with 2 bases of the junction left unmatched. The germline V gene has CDR1 ENHRY and CDR2 SYGVKD. CDR3 protein: CAISESIAGGTDTQYF. CDR3 DNA sequence: TGTGCCATCAGTGAGTCTATAGCGGGAGGGACAGATACGCAGTATTTT.

This clonotype was recorded a few times. V usage is TRBV6-1 and J usage is TRBJ2-7; TRBD2 aligns across 11 bases. This CDR3 region has 14 residues. V trimming: 7 bases; J trimming: 9 bases; junction bases outside the gene matches: 11. Looked up from germline, CDR1 is MNHNS and CDR2 is SASEGT. CDR3 residues: CASNLAGGRPLQYF. CDR3 in DNA: TGTGCCAGCAATTTAGCGGGAGGGAGGCCTTTGCAGTACTTC.

The chain has TRBV7-6 and TRBJ1-2; D gene ambiguous. V was pared by 4 bases and J by 2 bases, with 11 bases between. The CDR3 covers 14 residues. Germline V gene sequence: CDR1 SGHVS, CDR2 FNYEAQ. As DNA, the CDR3 is TGTGCCAGCAGCTCCGAGGGCCGAAACTATGGCTACACCTTC. Translating it yields CASSSEGRNYGYTF.

This clonotype was counted a few times. The V and J genes are TRBV19 and TRBJ1-3; no definite D call. The CDR3 is made up of 15 amino acids. Germline lookup yields CDR1 LNHDA and CDR2 SQIVND (reference sequence). V lost 3 bases and J lost 0, with 9 bases in between. Written as DNA, the CDR3 is TGTGCCAGTAGTATTGGCGGAATCTCTGGAAACACCATATATTTT. As protein: CASSIGGISGNTIYF.

This clonotype was observed a handful of times. V usage is TRBV20-1 and J usage is TRBJ2-5; D may be TRBD1 (5 bases). The CDR3 covers 15 residues. V lost 0 bases, J lost 1 base, and 12 bases lay in between. Looked up from germline, CDR1 is DFQATT and CDR2 is SNEGSKA (reference sequence). The CDR3 region is CSARDRQGSQETQYF. CDR3 in DNA: TGCAGTGCTAGAGATCGGCAGGGTTCCCAAGAGACCCAGTACTTC.

The J gene is TRBJ2-1, the V gene TRBV7-7; 9 bases are shared with TRBD1. The germline V gene has CDR1 SSHAT and CDR2 FNYEAQ (reference sequence). V gave up 5 bases and J gave up 7 bases; unmatched junction bases: 9. The CDR3 covers 15 residues. CDR3 bases: TGTGCCAGCAGCCTAACACAGGGGGCGTTGAATGAGCAGTTCTTC. Translated: CASSLTQGALNEQFF.

The rearrangement links TRBV10-3 to TRBJ2-1, with a weak D call TRBD2 (6 bases). Germline V gene data show CDR1 as ENHRY and CDR2 as SYGVKD. The CDR3 spans 14 residues. The V end lost 2 bases, the J end lost 15 bases, and 20 bases lay between the germline ends. CDR3 DNA sequence: TGTGCCATCAGTGAGACGTGGGACGCCGGGAGTGGGTTCTTC. Amino acid sequence: CAISETWDAGSGFF.

This chain joins TRBV7-9 and TRBJ2-1; unclear D gene. CDR3 length: 13 amino acids. V gave up 5 bases and J gave up 5 bases, with 10 bases separating them. The germline V gene encodes CDR1 SEHNR and CDR2 FQNEAQ (reference sequence). CDR3 bases: TGTGCCAGCAGCCCGAACATTAACAATGAGCAGTTCTTC. It yields the protein CASSPNINNEQFF.

This clonotype showed up just a few times. The chain uses TRBV2 and TRBJ1-5; TRBD1 matches at 9 bases. The CDR3 has 18 residues. Germline CDR1 reads SNHLY; CDR2 reads FYNNEI. Trimming removed 3 bases from V and 6 bases from J; junction bases left unmatched: 15. CDR3: CASSDLTGGLVVGQPQHF. The CDR3 DNA reads as TGTGCCAGCAGTGACCTGACAGGGGGGCTGGTAGTTGGTCAGCCCCAGCATTTT.

The chain has TRBV6-2 or TRBV6-3 and TRBJ2-3, with TRBD2 identical over 14 bases. Trimming at V came to 6 bases and at J to 0 bases, leaving 5 bases not matched to a gene. Germline V gene lookup returns CDR1 MNHEY and CDR2 SVGEGT. The CDR3 length is 17 residues. The CDR3 nucleotides read TGTGCCAGCAGGCCCGGGACTAGCGGGAGTAGCACAGATACGCAGTATTTT. It translates to CASRPGTSGSSTDTQYF.

The chain has TRBV5-6 and TRBJ2-6; maybe TRBD2 (5 bases). Trimming took off 7 bases at V and 3 bases at J, with 14 bases between the two ends. Germline CDR1 is SGHDT and CDR2 is YYEEEE. This CDR3 is 15 amino acids long. Written as DNA, the CDR3 is TGTGCCAGCCTCCGGATCGCGGGTGGGGCCAACGTCCTGACTTTC. Translated: CASLRIAGGANVLTF.

This chain joins TRBV10-3 and TRBJ1-2; D gene unclear. The V gene's germline CDR1 is ENHRY and CDR2 SYGVKD. V was trimmed by 7 bases and J by 0 bases, leaving 15 bases between them. CDR3 size: 15 residues. In nucleotides, the CDR3 is TGTGCCATCACCAGGACTCTAACCGCTAACTATGGCTACACCTTC. Protein: CAITRTLTANYGYTF.

This clonotype was observed a few times. V usage is TRBV7-2 and J usage is TRBJ1-3; D is undetermined. This CDR3 comprises 15 residues. Germline lookup yields CDR1 SGHTA and CDR2 FQGNSA. Trimming left V 3 bases short and J 4 bases short, with 13 bases between. The CDR3 spells CASSLTANRGNTIYF. In nucleotides, the CDR3 is TGTGCCAGCAGCTTGACGGCAAATAGAGGAAACACCATATATTTT.

V usage is TRBV7-2 and J usage is TRBJ2-7; no definite D call. CDR1 and CDR2 from the germline V gene are SGHTA and FQGNSA. This CDR3 has 15 residues. Trimming left V 0 bases short and J 3 bases short, with 12 bases between. CDR3: CASSLAVGSGYEQYF. In DNA form, the CDR3 reads TGTGCCAGCAGCTTAGCTGTCGGCTCGGGCTACGAGCAGTACTTC.

This sequence joins TRBV20-1 and TRBJ2-1; 10 nucleotides agree with TRBD2. CDR1 is DFQATT, CDR2 SNEGSKA, per germline (reference sequence). Trimming cost V 6 bases and J 8 bases; bases outside gene matches: 10. The CDR3 runs to 14 residues. In DNA, the CDR3 is TGCAGTGCCCTTAGGGCTAGCGGGAGCTATGAGCAGTTCTTC. Translation gives CSALRASGSYEQFF.

This clonotype came up a few times. The genes are TRBV11-2 and TRBJ2-3, with TRBD1 matching 11 bases. The junction had 0 bases not matched to a gene; V was cut back by 1 base and J by 6 bases. CDR3 length equals 14 residues. CDR1 SGHAT and CDR2 FQNNGV come from the germline V gene. As DNA, the CDR3 is TGTGCCAGCAGCTTAGGGACAGGGGGCGATACGCAGTATTTT. Protein sequence: CASSLGTGGDTQYF.